This paragraph reports one T cell receptor (beta chain). The data were taken from a study of HIV-infected children after antiretroviral therapy interruption. RNA-based 3' RACE libraries used unique molecular identifiers. Using its own MiXCR run on the 3' RACE reads, TCRdb lists one record per CDR3 protein. The sample carries about 86,000 distinct CDR3 sequences, 6.9% recorded once. V trimming: 3 bases; J trimming: 2 bases; junction bases outside the gene matches: 8. The CDR3 covers 17 residues. Germline V lookup: CDR1 LGHDT, CDR2 YNNKEL (reference sequence). Documented treatment: PENTA 11 planned treatment interruption arm or continuous ART arm. Naive CD4+ CD45RA+ CD45RO- T cells were FACS-sorted from thawed PBMCs.

This sample comprised CD45RA+ CD4+ T cells from PBMCs, pooled from several time points, obtained from a donor given antiretroviral therapy, either interrupted or continuous. Regarding subset: naive CD4+ CD45RA+ CD45RO- T cells. The gene calls are TRBV3-1 and TRBJ2-1; the match to TRBD1 covers 9 bases. The receptor was isolated from a pool of human donors with HIV. The CDR3 is CASSQITGTGTYNEQFF. The CDR3 DNA follows: TGTGCCAGCAGCCAGATCACCGGGACAGGGACCTACAATGAGCAGTTCTTC.